These T cell receptor beta chains were read from a single sample in a study of blood T cell repertoires in COVID-19. Sequencing used immunoSEQ multiplex PCR; TCRdb keeps in-frame clones, though not all of them. This table has under 300,000 clones, roughly 80% appearing once. Specimen: peripheral blood. The source of these receptors is a woman aged 18-30 years with acute or convalescent COVID-19. The conserved cysteine and the conserved F or W are not part of the CDR3 here. The D gene is left open where the match is weak.

v_gene: TRBV25-1; j_gene: TRBJ1-2; d_gene: TRBD1; CDR3aa: ASRQGGGYT
v_gene: TRBV13; j_gene: TRBJ1-1; d_gene: .; CDR3aa: ASSLGRGGAF
v_gene: TRBV15; j_gene: TRBJ2-3; d_gene: TRBD1; CDR3aa: ATSRVTGVTDTQY
v_gene: TRBV3-1/TRBV3-2; j_gene: TRBJ2-7; d_gene: TRBD2; CDR3aa: ASSQDLTSGEQY
v_gene: TRBV28; j_gene: TRBJ2-1; d_gene: TRBD1; CDR3aa: ASSAPGTGAYNEQF
v_gene: TRBV7-7; j_gene: TRBJ2-3; d_gene: .; CDR3aa: ASSLPELKLTDTQY
v_gene: TRBV3-1/TRBV3-2; j_gene: TRBJ2-3; d_gene: TRBD1; CDR3aa: ASSQQTGADTQY
v_gene: TRBV20-1; j_gene: TRBJ2-1; d_gene: TRBD2; CDR3aa: SASEGLATHEQF
v_gene: TRBV28; j_gene: TRBJ2-7; d_gene: TRBD2; CDR3aa: ASSLRAAGGRWQY
v_gene: TRBV2; j_gene: TRBJ2-5; d_gene: TRBD2; CDR3aa: ASSVGSGSQETQY
v_gene: TRBV6-5; j_gene: TRBJ1-1; d_gene: .; CDR3aa: ASSLQEANTEAF
v_gene: TRBV4-2; j_gene: TRBJ1-1; d_gene: TRBD1; CDR3aa: ASSLTSDRGDTEAF
v_gene: TRBV5-1; j_gene: TRBJ1-5; d_gene: TRBD1; CDR3aa: ASSFEGGGQPQH
v_gene: TRBV5-1; j_gene: TRBJ2-7; d_gene: TRBD1; CDR3aa: ASSWTGNYEQY
v_gene: TRBV27; j_gene: TRBJ2-2; d_gene: .; CDR3aa: ASSLWGDANTGELF
v_gene: TRBV21-1; j_gene: TRBJ1-5; d_gene: .; CDR3aa: ASSKRNSRSNQPQH
v_gene: TRBV7-9; j_gene: TRBJ2-7; d_gene: TRBD1; CDR3aa: ASSLYRGGNEQY
v_gene: TRBV13; j_gene: TRBJ2-5; d_gene: .; CDR3aa: ASRTSRDSQETQY
v_gene: TRBV19; j_gene: TRBJ2-3; d_gene: TRBD1; CDR3aa: ASRGGARGTDTQY
v_gene: TRBV4-3; j_gene: TRBJ2-2; d_gene: TRBD2; CDR3aa: ASSLYHRTSGSLTGELF
v_gene: TRBV24-1; j_gene: TRBJ2-1; d_gene: .; CDR3aa: ATSDYPTLTGEQF
v_gene: TRBV4-1; j_gene: TRBJ1-5; d_gene: TRBD1; CDR3aa: ASSQNRGRQPQH
v_gene: TRBV19; j_gene: TRBJ2-7; d_gene: TRBD2; CDR3aa: ASSVAGTRSYEQY
v_gene: TRBV5-1; j_gene: TRBJ2-5; d_gene: TRBD2; CDR3aa: ASSLGASGETQY
v_gene: TRBV5-8; j_gene: TRBJ2-3; d_gene: TRBD2; CDR3aa: ASSLPSGSSDTQY
v_gene: TRBV28; j_gene: TRBJ1-5; d_gene: .; CDR3aa: ASSSGGTNQPQH
v_gene: TRBV24-1; j_gene: TRBJ2-3; d_gene: .; CDR3aa: ATSEGTPDTQY
v_gene: TRBV7-9; j_gene: TRBJ2-1; d_gene: .; CDR3aa: ASSLEREYNEQF
v_gene: TRBV7-6; j_gene: TRBJ1-5; d_gene: .; CDR3aa: ASSLGGMAGGDQPQH
v_gene: TRBV5-1; j_gene: TRBJ2-5; d_gene: TRBD2; CDR3aa: ASSPTSGRAGETQY
v_gene: TRBV20-1; j_gene: TRBJ1-1; d_gene: TRBD1; CDR3aa: SASSGTGRDTEAF
v_gene: TRBV14; j_gene: TRBJ2-2; d_gene: .; CDR3aa: ASTKGGALNTGELF
v_gene: TRBV29-1; j_gene: TRBJ2-2; d_gene: .; CDR3aa: SGLGAAENTGELF
v_gene: TRBV7-2; j_gene: TRBJ2-4; d_gene: TRBD2; CDR3aa: ASSPTSVGNIQY
v_gene: TRBV18; j_gene: TRBJ2-5; d_gene: TRBD1; CDR3aa: ASSQNPGQAGTQY
v_gene: TRBV19; j_gene: TRBJ2-1; d_gene: TRBD2; CDR3aa: ASSIHSSASGGEQF
v_gene: TRBV7-2; j_gene: TRBJ2-3; d_gene: .; CDR3aa: ASIRNSGTDTQY
v_gene: TRBV27; j_gene: TRBJ1-2; d_gene: .; CDR3aa: ASSLSAGSGGYT
v_gene: TRBV7-9; j_gene: TRBJ1-2; d_gene: .; CDR3aa: ASSYQLTGSNSYGYT
v_gene: TRBV14; j_gene: TRBJ2-5; d_gene: .; CDR3aa: ASSGARGVLETQY
v_gene: TRBV25-1; j_gene: TRBJ1-1; d_gene: TRBD1; CDR3aa: ASSEWGQRAF
v_gene: TRBV6-4; j_gene: TRBJ2-4; d_gene: TRBD1; CDR3aa: ASSEMTGSIQY
v_gene: TRBV21-1; j_gene: TRBJ2-2; d_gene: .; CDR3aa: ASSNPGGVRDTGELF
v_gene: TRBV27; j_gene: TRBJ1-1; d_gene: .; CDR3aa: ASSLSARENTEAF
v_gene: TRBV7-8; j_gene: TRBJ1-1; d_gene: TRBD1; CDR3aa: ASSKAGGANTEAF
v_gene: TRBV6-5; j_gene: TRBJ2-4; d_gene: .; CDR3aa: ASRPTVSQDIQY
v_gene: TRBV13; j_gene: TRBJ2-1; d_gene: TRBD2; CDR3aa: ASSFFSGKRSYNEQF
v_gene: TRBV6-2/TRBV6-3; j_gene: TRBJ2-5; d_gene: .; CDR3aa: ASSYPLTGPRKRQETQY
v_gene: TRBV19; j_gene: TRBJ1-4; d_gene: TRBD1; CDR3aa: ASSSRQGVSI